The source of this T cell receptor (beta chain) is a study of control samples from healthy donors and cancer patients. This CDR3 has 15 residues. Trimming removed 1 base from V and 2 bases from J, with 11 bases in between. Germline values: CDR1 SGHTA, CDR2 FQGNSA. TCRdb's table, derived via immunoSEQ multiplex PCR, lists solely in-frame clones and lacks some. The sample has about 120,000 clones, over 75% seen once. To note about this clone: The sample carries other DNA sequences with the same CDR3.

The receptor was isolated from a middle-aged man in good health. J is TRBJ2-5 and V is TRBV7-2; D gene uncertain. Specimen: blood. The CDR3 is CASSLVAGSQETQYF. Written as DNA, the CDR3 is TGTGCCAGCAGCTTAGTAGCCGGATCACAAGAGACCCAGTACTTC.